These 4 T cell receptor beta chains were sequenced from one sample in a study of blood T cell repertoires in COVID-19. The protocol was immunoSEQ multiplex PCR, while the TCRdb copy is restricted to in-frame clones and leaves out a portion. The sample carries approximately 190,000 clones, around 86% recorded once. Specimen: peripheral blood. These receptors all come from a woman between 35 and 50 years old with acute or convalescent COVID-19.

This chain joins TRBV6-5 and TRBJ1-1, with D hard to call. Trimming took off 1 base at V and 0 bases at J, with 6 bases between the two ends. This CDR3 spans 14 amino acids. In germline, CDR1 is MNHEY, CDR2 SVGAGI. The CDR3 DNA follows: TGTGCCAGCAGTTACTACAGCATGAACACTGAAGCTTTCTTT. It is translated as CASSYYSMNTEAFF.

The chain joins TRBV5-4 to TRBJ2-7; TRBD2 aligns across 12 bases. Per the germline V gene, CDR1 is SGHNT and CDR2 is YYREEE (reference sequence). The V segment lost 0 bases and the J segment 1 base; nucleotides outside the gene matches: 2. CDR3 length equals 16 residues. Here the CDR3 DNA reads TGTGCCAGCAGCTTGGGACTAGCGGGAGTTTCCTACGAGCAGTACTTC. This encodes CASSLGLAGVSYEQYF.

The J gene is TRBJ1-6, the V gene TRBV4-2, with D maybe TRBD1 (5 bases). The V gene lost 1 base and the J gene lost 3 bases, with 10 bases spanning the gap. CDR1 is LGHNA, CDR2 YNFKEQ, per germline. The length of the CDR3 is 16 residues. The CDR3: CASSQGGGGYNSPLHF. The CDR3 bases are TGTGCCAGCAGCCAAGGGGGGGGAGGCTATAATTCACCCCTCCACTTT.

The rearrangement links TRBV5-8 to TRBJ1-5; no definite D call. The CDR3 totals 14 residues. CDR1 is SGHTS, CDR2 YDEGEE, per germline. With 4 bases removed from V and 4 bases from J, the gap between germline ends came to 12 bases. CDR3 amino acids: CASSPRTGNQPQHF. The CDR3 coding sequence is TGTGCCAGCAGCCCCCGGACTGGAAATCAGCCCCAGCATTTT.